These 28 T cell receptor beta chains originate from one sample sequenced in a study of blood T cell repertoires in COVID-19 (dated by TCRdb to the early 2020s). Library preparation employed the immunoSEQ multiplex PCR assay. TCRdb stores this immuneACCESS table with in-frame sequences only. Part of the clones is absent; in the studies checked, under half of the shortfall reflects unresolved V genes, and no reason is known for the rest. In all, the sample holds around 46,000 clones, and approximately 85% of those were seen once. The top ten clonotypes cover 12% to 15% of the sample. The sample taken for sequencing was peripheral blood. These receptors came from a human donor in a cohort sampled during active COVID-19.

This chain uses TRBV2 with TRBJ2-2; 7 nucleotides match TRBD1. Germline V gene sequence: CDR1 SNHLY, CDR2 FYNNEI. The V gene end was trimmed by 6 bases and the J gene end by 4 bases; junction bases not matched to a gene: 8. The CDR3 totals 15 residues. CDR3 coding DNA: TGTGCCAGCAGGAACCGGGACAGCGGCACCGGGGAGCTGTTTTTT. It translates to CASRNRDSGTGELFF.

This sequence joins TRBV12-5 and TRBJ1-5; perhaps TRBD1 as D (5 bases). The CDR3 extends over 14 amino acids. Looked up from germline, CDR1 is LGHNT and CDR2 is FRNRAP. V was pared by 7 bases and J by 2 bases, with 12 bases between. CDR3 bases: TGTGCTAGTGCCCTGGGGGAGGGCAATCAGCCCCAGCATTTT. It is translated as CASALGEGNQPQHF. The whole variable domain, remainder taken from reference TRBV12-5 and TRBJ1-5, is DARVTQTPRHKVTEMGQEVTMRCQPILGHNTVFWYRQTMMQGLELLAYFRNRAPLDDSGMPKDRFSAEMPDATLATLKIQPSEPRDSAVYFCASALGEGNQPQHFGDGTRLSIL.

V gene TRBV19 combines with J gene TRBJ2-1, with TRBD2 matching over 7 bases. There are 16 residues in the CDR3. V lost 1 base and J lost 7; bases outside the gene matches: 10. Per the germline V gene, CDR1 is LNHDA and CDR2 is SQIVND (reference sequence). The CDR3 nucleotides read TGTGCCAGTAGTATAGTCGGACTAGTCAACGGAAATGAGCAGTTCTTC. Protein: CASSIVGLVNGNEQFF. The full variable domain, its missing parts supplied by reference TRBV19 and TRBJ2-1, is DGGITQSPKYLFRKEGQNVTLSCEQNLNHDAMYWYRQDPGQGLRLIYYSQIVNDFQKGDIAEGYSVSREKKESFPLTVTSAQKNPTAFYLCASSIVGLVNGNEQFFGPGTRLTVL.

The chain carries TRBV7-9 and TRBJ2-7; 14 bases fit TRBD2. V shed 6 bases and J 10 bases; nucleotides not matched to a gene: 14. The CDR3 length is 16 residues. Germline CDR1 is SEHNR and CDR2 is FQNEAQ (reference sequence). CDR3 amino acids: CASSSPGTSGGPSQYF. In DNA form, the CDR3 reads TGTGCCAGCAGTTCGCCCGGGACTAGCGGGGGCCCTTCCCAGTACTTC. Full variable domain (outside the CDR3, taken from reference TRBV7-9 and TRBJ2-7): DTGVSQNPRHKITKRGQNVTFRCDPISEHNRLYWYRQTLGQGPEFLTYFQNEAQLEKSRLLSDRFSAERPKGSFSTLEIQRTEQGDSAMYLCASSSPGTSGGPSQYFGPGTRLTVT.

The rearrangement links TRBV18 to TRBJ2-5; D possibly corresponds to TRBD1 (6 bases). The CDR3 extends over 16 amino acids. Germline V gives CDR1 KGHSH, CDR2 LQKENI. Trimming cost V 2 bases and J 4 bases, with 17 bases left between them. The CDR3 protein is CASSPDGLQGPETQYF. The CDR3 DNA reads as TGTGCCAGCTCACCAGATGGATTACAGGGACCAGAGACCCAGTACTTC.

This clone was detected only once. The chain employs TRBV9 and TRBJ1-2; D ambiguous. Germline lookup yields CDR1 SGDLS and CDR2 YYNGEE. Trimming removed 3 bases from V and 4 bases from J, with 16 bases in between. The CDR3 contains 15 residues. The CDR3 is CASSGSPERLYGYTF. CDR3 in DNA: TGTGCCAGCAGCGGCTCGCCCGAGAGACTCTATGGCTACACCTTC.

In this sample, this clone turned up once. This rearrangement joins TRBV7-8 to TRBJ1-2; the match to TRBD1 covers 7 bases. This CDR3 contains 13 residues. Germline lookup yields CDR1 SGHVS and CDR2 FQNEAQ. The V and J ends lost 3 bases and 3 bases, in that order; junction bases with no gene match: 1. The CDR3, as DNA: TGTGCCAGCAGCTTCGGGACAGACTATGGCTACACCTTC. Protein sequence: CASSFGTDYGYTF. Based on the CDR3 plus reference TRBV7-8 and TRBJ1-2, the full variable domain is GAGVSQSPRYKVAKRGQDVALRCDPISGHVSLFWYQQALGQGPEFLTYFQNEAQLDKSGLPSDRFFAERPEGSVSTLKIQRTQQEDSAVYLCASSFGTDYGYTFGSGTRLTVV.

The rearrangement uses TRBV7-3 and TRBJ1-2; 8 bases line up with TRBD1. This CDR3 is built from 16 residues. Germline CDR1 SGHTA, CDR2 FQGTGA. V shed 5 bases, J shed 2 bases, and the junction held 10 bases outside the gene matches. The CDR3: CASSVDRVWDNYGYTF. The CDR3 nucleotides are TGTGCCAGCAGCGTGGACAGGGTTTGGGACAACTATGGCTACACCTTC.

This chain connects TRBV6-1 to TRBJ2-4; D may be TRBD1 (5 bases). V lost 2 bases and J 6 bases, leaving 14 bases between the germline ends. CDR1 and CDR2 from the germline V gene are MNHNS and SASEGT. The CDR3 extends over 15 amino acids. The CDR3 DNA is TGTGCCAGCAGTGAATTAGGCAGGGATATAAACATTCAGTACTTC. This encodes CASSELGRDINIQYF.

The J gene is TRBJ2-2, the V gene TRBV19, with D possibly matching TRBD1 (5 bases). The germline V gene encodes CDR1 LNHDA and CDR2 SQIVND (reference sequence). The CDR3 consists of 13 residues. V lost 6 bases, J lost 5 bases, and 10 bases lay in between. The CDR3 nucleotides read TGTGCCAGTAGGAAGACAGTTACCGGGGAGCTGTTTTTT. This gives the protein CASRKTVTGELFF.

This chain links TRBV6-5 with TRBJ2-1; 8 nucleotides align to TRBD1. The germline gives CDR1 MNHEY, CDR2 SVGAGI. V shed 2 bases and J 5 bases; nucleotides not matched to a gene: 5. The CDR3 loop spans 15 amino acids. The CDR3 loop reads CASSYNNRGNNEQFF. The DNA of the CDR3 is TGTGCCAGCAGTTACAATAACAGGGGGAACAATGAGCAGTTCTTC.

This clone was seen more than once but under ten times. The chain joins TRBV7-8 to TRBJ2-7; 7 bases are shared with TRBD1. The CDR3 spans 15 residues. V lost 3 bases to trimming and J lost 5 bases; unmatched junction nucleotides: 10. Germline lookup yields CDR1 SGHVS and CDR2 FQNEAQ. CDR3 sequence (DNA): TGTGCCAGCAGCTTTACGGGACAGAAAGGCCACGAGCAGTACTTC. This encodes CASSFTGQKGHEQYF.

V is TRBV27 and J is TRBJ2-4; TRBD2 might be the D (5 bases). This CDR3 spans 15 amino acids. Germline assignment: CDR1 MNHEY and CDR2 SMNVEV (reference sequence). Trimming took off 2 bases at V and 3 bases at J, with 11 bases between the two ends. DNA of the CDR3: TGTGCCAGCAGTTTACAGCGGACTGGCAAAAACATTCAGTACTTC. This gives the protein CASSLQRTGKNIQYF.

The V and J genes are TRBV28 and TRBJ2-2; TRBD2 agrees at 8 bases. The germline V gene encodes CDR1 MDHEN and CDR2 SYDVKM. The V gene end was trimmed by 5 bases and the J gene end by 5 bases; junction bases not matched to a gene: 10. The CDR3 covers 16 residues. CDR3 amino acids: CASSPLAGGKTGELFF. The CDR3 nucleotides are TGTGCCAGCAGTCCCCTCGCGGGAGGCAAGACCGGGGAGCTGTTTTTT. The full variable domain, completed using reference TRBV28 and TRBJ2-2, is DVKVTQSSRYLVKRTGEKVFLECVQDMDHENMFWYRQDPGLGLRLIYFSYDVKMKEKGDIPEGYSVSREKKERFSLILESASTNQTSMYLCASSPLAGGKTGELFFGEGSRLTVL.

CDR3 bases: TGTGCCAGCAGTTTAGTATACCGGTCGGCCTACGAGCAGTACTTC. Protein sequence: CASSLVYRSAYEQYF. V and J are TRBV28 and TRBJ2-7, with D unclear. Trimming left V 2 bases short and J 2 bases short, with 13 bases between. The CDR3 has 15 amino acids. CDR1 is MDHEN, CDR2 SYDVKM, per germline.

The gene calls are TRBV16 and TRBJ1-1; TRBD1 is a possible D gene (6 bases). Germline CDR1 KGHSY, CDR2 FQNENV. The V gene lost 0 bases and the J gene lost 4 bases, with 21 bases spanning the gap. The CDR3 totals 18 residues. This CDR3 reads CASSQSGRGVTRGTEAFF. Here the CDR3 DNA reads TGTGCCAGCAGCCAATCGGGCAGGGGAGTAACTAGGGGCACTGAAGCTTTCTTT.

V and J are TRBV6-5 and TRBJ2-1; 8 nucleotides line up with TRBD1. The junction had 6 bases not matched to a gene; V was cut back by 2 bases and J by 6 bases. This CDR3 contains 15 residues. Germline V gives CDR1 MNHEY, CDR2 SVGAGI. The CDR3 region has the DNA TGTGCCAGCAGTTACCTGGACAGGGTGGGCAATGAGCAGTTCTTC. Its translation: CASSYLDRVGNEQFF.

The chain couples TRBV15 to TRBJ2-3, with a tentative D call TRBD1 (6 bases). Germline V gives CDR1 LNHNV, CDR2 YYDKDF (reference sequence). This CDR3 spans 14 amino acids. The V gene lost 3 bases and the J gene lost 4 bases, with 11 bases spanning the gap. The CDR3 DNA reads as TGTGCCACCAGCAGTATGGGGGCAGCAGATACGCAGTATTTT. Translating gives CATSSMGAADTQYF.

This sequence joins TRBV9 and TRBJ2-7; D possibly corresponds to TRBD1 (6 bases). The V end lost 0 bases, the J end lost 7 bases, and 14 bases lay between the germline ends. The CDR3 is 14 amino acids. Germline assignment: CDR1 SGDLS and CDR2 YYNGEE. For the CDR3, the DNA is TGTGCCAGCAGCGTAGGGGTGGCTAGGGGGGAGCAGTACTTC. Translating gives CASSVGVARGEQYF. Together with reference TRBV9 and TRBJ2-7, the CDR3 gives the full variable domain: DSGVTQTPKHLITATGQRVTLRCSPRSGDLSVYWYQQSLDQGLQFLIQYYNGEERAKGNILERFSAQQFPDLHSELNLSSLELGDSALYFCASSVGVARGEQYFGPGTRLTVT.

The CDR3 sequence is CASSRQEDQPQHF. For the CDR3, the DNA is TGTGCCAGCAGCAGACAGGAGGATCAGCCCCAGCATTTT. This chain links TRBV2 with TRBJ1-5; D perhaps matches TRBD1 (6 bases). Germline CDR1 SNHLY, CDR2 FYNNEI. Trimming removed 6 bases at V and 5 bases at J, with 11 bases between. The CDR3 loop spans 13 amino acids.

The chain joins TRBV15 to TRBJ2-3; no reliable D call. The CDR3 extends over 12 amino acids. CDR1 LNHNV and CDR2 YYDKDF come from the germline V gene (reference sequence). V was cut by 2 bases and J by 5 bases, with 5 bases left in between. CDR3 region: CATSRRVDTQYF. The CDR3 region has the DNA TGTGCCACCAGCAGACGTGTAGATACGCAGTATTTT.

This clone was picked up a small number of times. The chain has TRBV7-2 and TRBJ1-1, with 7 bases matching TRBD1. The length of the CDR3 is 14 residues. Germline V CDR1 and CDR2: SGHTA, FQGNSA. The V segment lost 3 bases and the J segment 11 bases; nucleotides outside the gene matches: 12. The CDR3 region is CASSFSKGPGGAFF. In DNA form, the CDR3 reads TGTGCCAGCAGCTTCAGCAAGGGGCCAGGGGGGGCTTTCTTT.

The chain uses TRBV19 and TRBJ2-2; 9 bases are shared with TRBD1. The germline gives CDR1 LNHDA, CDR2 SQIVND (reference sequence). Trimming at V came to 8 bases and at J to 1 base, leaving 2 bases not matched to a gene. This CDR3 has 14 amino acids. CDR3 sequence: CASSDRGNTGELFF. CDR3 nucleotide sequence: TGTGCCAGTTCGGACAGGGGGAACACCGGGGAGCTGTTTTTT.

This rearrangement joins TRBV9 to TRBJ2-2, with 7 nucleotides matching TRBD1. V lost 4 bases and J lost 7; bases outside the gene matches: 10. This CDR3 region has 15 residues. CDR1 and CDR2 (germline): SGDLS, YYNGEE. CDR3 in amino acids: CASSPHRGIGGELFF. CDR3 nucleotide sequence: TGTGCCAGCAGCCCCCACAGGGGTATAGGCGGGGAGCTGTTTTTT.

Notes on this clone: Other DNA sequences in this specimen translate into the identical CDR3. The rearrangement uses TRBV9 and TRBJ1-1, with a tentative D call TRBD1 (5 bases). Germline CDR1 and CDR2: SGDLS and YYNGEE. The CDR3 sequence is 14 residues long. Trimming removed 2 bases at V and 2 bases at J, with 10 bases between. CDR3 sequence: CASSVGQVNTEAFF. The CDR3 nucleotides are TGTGCCAGCAGCGTGGGGCAAGTTAACACTGAAGCTTTCTTT.

This clone was seen only once. This sequence joins TRBV12-1 and TRBJ2-6; TRBD2, the D gene given by the table, was not confirmed from the DNA. TRBV12-1 is noted as a pseudogene. This CDR3 is built from 15 residues. Here the CDR3 reads CARNSGGSGANVLTF. The DNA of the CDR3 is TGTGCCAGAAACTCCGGAGGATCCGGGGCCAACGTCCTGACTTTC.

The chain uses TRBV4-1 and TRBJ1-4; D is unclear. The CDR3 runs 15 residues. Germline values: CDR1 MGHRA, CDR2 YSYEKL. The V and J ends lost 1 base and 10 bases respectively, with 16 bases between them. The CDR3 is CASSQALREGVKLFF. The DNA for the CDR3 is TGCGCCAGCAGCCAAGCCTTGAGGGAAGGAGTAAAACTGTTTTTT.

The chain has TRBV19 and TRBJ1-5, with D perhaps matching TRBD1 (5 bases). The CDR3 is 15 amino acids. Germline lookup yields CDR1 LNHDA and CDR2 SQIVND (reference sequence). Trimming removed 6 bases from V and 4 bases from J, with 16 bases in between. In DNA, the CDR3 is TGTGCCAGTAGCCAAACCCAGGGAACTAATCAGCCCCAGCATTTT. Translating gives CASSQTQGTNQPQHF.